The source of this T cell receptor (beta chain) is a study of blood T cell repertoires in COVID-19. The protocol was immunoSEQ multiplex PCR, while the TCRdb copy is restricted to in-frame clones and leaves out a portion. Among about 160,000 clones listed, over 75% were seen once. The CDR3 extends over 15 amino acids. The germline gives CDR1 SGHAT, CDR2 FQNNGV. J lost 5 bases, V lost 6 bases, and 8 bases had no gene match. Participant-given clinical history determined each cohort assignment. For recovered donors of Cohort 3, there were two negative PCRs, clearance, or symptom resolution. The chain has TRBV11-2 and TRBJ2-5; the match to TRBD2 covers 11 bases. The sample was PBMCs or T cells enriched from blood (not recorded which). This TCR came from a man aged 40-55 years who had recovered from COVID-19. In DNA form, the CDR3 reads TGTGCCAGCAGGGTAGCGGGGGGGCAGCGGGAGACCCAGTACTTC. Translated, it gives CASRVAGGQRETQYF. Together with reference TRBV11-2 and TRBJ2-5, the CDR3 gives the full variable domain: EAGVAQSPRYKIIEKRQSVAFWCNPISGHATLYWYQQILGQGPKLLIQFQNNGVVDDSQLPKDRFSAERLKGVDSTLKIQPAKLEDSAVYLCASRVAGGQRETQYFGPGTRLLVL.